This TCR beta chain was profiled in a study of OX40 agonist ivuxolimab in advanced cancers. The assay was immunoSEQ multiplex PCR, and TCRdb's table has in-frame clones only and misses some. The top ten clones hold around 40% of a sample with under 15,000 clones, approximately 85% of them seen once. Germline values: CDR1 PRHDT, CDR2 FYEKMQ (reference sequence). The CDR3 totals 13 residues. The V gene lost 5 bases and the J gene lost 5 bases, with 13 bases spanning the gap. The sequences come from CD4+ or CD8+ T cells sorted from blood, collected in a trial of the OX40 agonist ivuxolimab. The gene calls are TRBV13 and TRBJ2-7; D gene ambiguous. The receptor was isolated from an adult with an advanced solid tumor such as melanoma, head and neck, liver or kidney cancer. CDR3 coding DNA: TGTGCCAGCAGCGCGACAATGTTCAACGAGCAGTACTTC. Translating gives CASSATMFNEQYF.